This paragraph covers one T cell receptor (beta chain) sequence. This record belongs to a study of blood T cell repertoires in COVID-19. The data were produced by immunoSEQ multiplex PCR, yet TCRdb's version contains in-frame clones alone and is incomplete. The sample has around 62,000 clones, more than 70% seen once. This sequence originates from a woman between 35 and 50 years old who had recovered from COVID-19. Input material: PBMCs or T cells enriched from blood (not recorded which).

This chain's CDR3 is CASSQVDSYHEQFF. CDR3 coding DNA: TGTGCCAGCAGCCAAGTGGACAGTTACCATGAGCAGTTCTTC. This chain connects TRBV4-2 to TRBJ2-1; perhaps TRBD1 as D (6 bases). CDR1 and CDR2 (germline): LGHNA, YNFKEQ. The length of the CDR3 is 14 residues. Trimming cost V 1 base and J 8 bases, with 12 bases left between them.